This T cell receptor beta chain is drawn from a study of cytomegalovirus exposure and HLA in healthy donors. Study observations and caveats: More than 150 TCR beta chains were listed as cytomegalovirus-associated.

The PCR ran on 60 Vbeta and 13 Jbeta primers. Clones were read by immunoSEQ multiplex PCR, and TCRdb kept only the in-frame ones, dropping some. The sample yields some 140,000 clones, approximately 61% seen once. This clone was counted only a few times. Its antigen is unknown. J gave up 3 bases and V 0 bases, and 2 bases lay outside the gene matches. CDR3 size: 15 residues. Germline V gene data show CDR1 as SGHRS and CDR2 as YFSETQ. What was sequenced was PBMCs. This chain joins TRBV5-1 and TRBJ1-1; 10 bases are a match to TRBD1. The receptor comes from a woman aged 40 to 50 in good health and CMV-seronegative. The CDR3 bases are TGCGCCAGCAGCTTGGGGACAGGGGGGGACACTGAAGCTTTCTTT. Translated: CASSLGTGGDTEAFF.